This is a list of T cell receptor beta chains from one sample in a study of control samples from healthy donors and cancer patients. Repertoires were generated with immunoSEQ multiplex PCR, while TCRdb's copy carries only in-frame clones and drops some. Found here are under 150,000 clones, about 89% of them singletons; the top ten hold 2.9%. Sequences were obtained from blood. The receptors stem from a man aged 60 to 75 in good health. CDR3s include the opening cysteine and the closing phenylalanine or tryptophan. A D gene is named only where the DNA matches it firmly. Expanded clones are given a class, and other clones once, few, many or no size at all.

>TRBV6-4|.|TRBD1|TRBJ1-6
TGTGCCAGCAGTGAAGGACAGGGGGAAGGCTCACCCCTCCACTTT
CASSEGQGEGSPLHF
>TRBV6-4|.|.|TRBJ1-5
TGTGCCAGCAGCCCCCAGGGGTCCGGTCAGCCCCAGCATTTT
CASSPQGSGQPQHF
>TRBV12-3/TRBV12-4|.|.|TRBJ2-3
TGTGCCAGCAGTTGGACCACAGATACGCAGTATTTT
CASSWTTDTQYF
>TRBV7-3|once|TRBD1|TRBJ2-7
TGTGCCAGCAGCTTAAGGAGACAGGGGATCTCCTACGAGCAGTACTTC
CASSLRRQGISYEQYF
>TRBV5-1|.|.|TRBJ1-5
TGCGCCAGCAGCTTGGACGGGGGGATCGGTCAGCCCCAGCATTTT
CASSLDGGIGQPQHF
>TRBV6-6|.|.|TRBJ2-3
TGTGCCAGCAGGCCTATGAGGGGAGGCACAGATACGCAGTATTTT
CASRPMRGGTDTQYF
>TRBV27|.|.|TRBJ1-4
TGTGCCAGCAGTATCAGGGGAGGAGGGTACGAAAAACTGTTTTTT
CASSIRGGGYEKLFF
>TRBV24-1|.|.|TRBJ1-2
TGTGCCACCAGTGATTCCCGGTCCCCTTCGCGGTATGGCTACACCTTC
CATSDSRSPSRYGYTF
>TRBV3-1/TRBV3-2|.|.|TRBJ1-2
TGTGCCAGCAGCCGGACACATTGGGCCTTC
CASSRTHWAF
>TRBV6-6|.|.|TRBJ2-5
TGTGCCACCTCGGGGGGACAGGCGAAAGAGACCCAGTACTTC
CATSGGQAKETQYF
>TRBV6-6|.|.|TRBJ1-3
TGTGCCAGCAGTTACAAAAGGACTGGAAACACCATATATTTT
CASSYKRTGNTIYF
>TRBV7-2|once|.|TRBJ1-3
TGTGCCAGCAGCTTTCGGGGAGGGCGCTCTGGAAACACCATATATTTT
CASSFRGGRSGNTIYF
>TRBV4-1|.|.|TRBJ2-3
TGCGCCAGCAGCCAAGACCCCGAACCACCCGATACGCAGTATTTT
CASSQDPEPPDTQYF
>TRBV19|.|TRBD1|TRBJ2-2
TGTGCCAGTAGCACACGCGCCGGGACAGGGCCCACCGGGGAGCTGTTTTTT
CASSTRAGTGPTGELFF
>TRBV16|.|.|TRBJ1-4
TGTGCCAGCAGCCCACCAGTACCAACTAATGAAAAACTGTTTTTT
CASSPPVPTNEKLFF
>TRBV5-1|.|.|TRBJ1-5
TGCGCCAGCAGCTTGGGGGGGGCGCAGGGTCAGCCCCAGCATTTT
CASSLGGAQGQPQHF
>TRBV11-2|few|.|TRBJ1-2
TGTGCCAGCAGCGTTACAGCTTCCTATGGCTACACCTTC
CASSVTASYGYTF
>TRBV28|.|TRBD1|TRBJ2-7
TGTGCCAGCAGTGTACAGGGGTACGAGCAGTACTTC
CASSVQGYEQYF
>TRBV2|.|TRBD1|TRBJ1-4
TGTGCCAGCCGGGACAGCTTAACTAATGAAAAACTGTTTTTT
CASRDSLTNEKLFF
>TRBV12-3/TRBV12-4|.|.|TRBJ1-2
TGTGCCAGCAATCCCGGGACCGGATATGGCTACACCTTC
CASNPGTGYGYTF
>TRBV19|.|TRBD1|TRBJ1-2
TGTGCCAGTAGGCCTACCAGGGGGGCGTATGGCTACACCTTC
CASRPTRGAYGYTF
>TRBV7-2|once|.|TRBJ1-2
TGTGCCAGCAGCTTTGTCCAGGGCTCTGGCTACACCTTC
CASSFVQGSGYTF
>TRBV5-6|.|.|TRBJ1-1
TGTGCCAGCAGGTACAGGGTCATCGGGGACACTGAAGCTTTCTTT
CASRYRVIGDTEAFF
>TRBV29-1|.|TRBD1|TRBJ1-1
TGCAGCGGGACAGGGGTGGGCACTGAAGCTTTCTTT
CSGTGVGTEAFF
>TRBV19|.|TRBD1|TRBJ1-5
TGTGCCAGTACAACAGGGGGCAGCTTTAAGCCCCAGCATTTT
CASTTGGSFKPQHF
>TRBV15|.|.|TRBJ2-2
TGTGCCACCAGCCGAACCACCGGGGAGCTGTTTTTT
CATSRTTGELFF
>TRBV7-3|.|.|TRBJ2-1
TGTGCCAGCAGGATTCTGGGGGGGCTCTTCGGCAATGAGCAGTTCTTC
CASRILGGLFGNEQFF
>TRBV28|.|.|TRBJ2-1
TGTGCCAGCTTGGGGACCCGGGGGAGCTCCTACAATGAGCAGTTCTTC
CASLGTRGSSYNEQFF
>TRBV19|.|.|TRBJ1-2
TGTGCCAGTAGTGGTACAGGGCATGGCTACACCTTC
CASSGTGHGYTF
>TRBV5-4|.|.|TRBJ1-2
TGTGCCAGCAGCCTTGACGGATTTAACTATGGCTACACCTTC
CASSLDGFNYGYTF
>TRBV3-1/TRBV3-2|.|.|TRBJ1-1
TGTGCCACGCAAAGAGGAGGGGGGCGGTTGGCTGAAGCTTTCTTT
CATQRGGGRLAEAFF
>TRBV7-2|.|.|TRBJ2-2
TGTGCCAGCCGGTGGACGAACACCGGGGAGCTGTTTTTT
CASRWTNTGELFF
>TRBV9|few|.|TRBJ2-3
TGTGCCAGCAGCGTAGTAGGGCAGGCCACAGATACGCAGTATTTT
CASSVVGQATDTQYF
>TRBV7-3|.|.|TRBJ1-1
TGTGCCAGCAGCTTATCGCCGATCACTGAAGCTTTCTTT
CASSLSPITEAFF
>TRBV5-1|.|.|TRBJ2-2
TGCGCCAGCTCCCCCCCCGCAGCGAACACCGGGGAGCTGTTTTTT
CASSPPAANTGELFF
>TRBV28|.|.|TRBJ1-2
TGTGCCAGCAGCCCAGGGCAATTTGGCTACACCTTC
CASSPGQFGYTF
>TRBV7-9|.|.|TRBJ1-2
TGTGCCAGCAGCTTAGTGGAGGTGTCCGGCTACACCTTC
CASSLVEVSGYTF
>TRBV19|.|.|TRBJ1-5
TGTGCCAGTACTCAACAGGGTTTTGGTTATAGCAATCAGCCCCAGCATTTT
CASTQQGFGYSNQPQHF
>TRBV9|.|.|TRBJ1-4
TGTGCCAGCAGCGTAGCAGGGGCAGGTAATGAAAAACTGTTTTTT
CASSVAGAGNEKLFF
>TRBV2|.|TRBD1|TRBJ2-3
TGTGCCAGCAGTGAATCAGGGGGACAGGTGGCAGATACGCAGTATTTT
CASSESGGQVADTQYF
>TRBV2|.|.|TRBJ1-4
TGTGCCAGCAGGGCACAGGGTGAAAAACTGTTTTTT
CASRAQGEKLFF
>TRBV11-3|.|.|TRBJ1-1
TGTGCCAGCAGCTCACAGGGTGAAGGTGAAGCTTTCTTT
CASSSQGEGEAFF
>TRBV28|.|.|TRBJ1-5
TGTGCCAGCAGCCTTCCCCAGGGGAAATATCAGCCCCAGCATTTT
CASSLPQGKYQPQHF